A single sample is the source of the 2 T cell receptor beta chains below, sequenced in a study of control samples from healthy donors and cancer patients. Only in-frame clones appear in the TCRdb table, and some are missing; sequencing was by immunoSEQ multiplex PCR. The sample contains roughly 190,000 clones, 91% of which appear only once. Sequenced material: blood. The receptor source for this set is a woman in her twenties or thirties in good health.

The chain links TRBV27 to TRBJ1-2, with 9 positions matching TRBD1. This CDR3 is 13 amino acids long. Germline CDR1 reads MNHEY; CDR2 reads SMNVEV (reference sequence). V shed 6 bases and J 6 bases; nucleotides not matched to a gene: 5. In DNA, the CDR3 is TGTGCCAGCAGACCTACAGGGGGCAATGGCTACACCTTC. It encodes CASRPTGGNGYTF.

The genes are TRBV5-5 and TRBJ1-3; D is unresolved. Germline V gene lookup returns CDR1 SGHKS and CDR2 YYEKEE (reference sequence). The CDR3 is made up of 15 amino acids. V lost 0 bases, J lost 2 bases, and 9 bases lay in between. CDR3 amino acids: CASSLGVSAGNTIYF. CDR3 bases: TGTGCCAGCAGCTTGGGGGTTTCCGCTGGAAACACCATATATTTT.